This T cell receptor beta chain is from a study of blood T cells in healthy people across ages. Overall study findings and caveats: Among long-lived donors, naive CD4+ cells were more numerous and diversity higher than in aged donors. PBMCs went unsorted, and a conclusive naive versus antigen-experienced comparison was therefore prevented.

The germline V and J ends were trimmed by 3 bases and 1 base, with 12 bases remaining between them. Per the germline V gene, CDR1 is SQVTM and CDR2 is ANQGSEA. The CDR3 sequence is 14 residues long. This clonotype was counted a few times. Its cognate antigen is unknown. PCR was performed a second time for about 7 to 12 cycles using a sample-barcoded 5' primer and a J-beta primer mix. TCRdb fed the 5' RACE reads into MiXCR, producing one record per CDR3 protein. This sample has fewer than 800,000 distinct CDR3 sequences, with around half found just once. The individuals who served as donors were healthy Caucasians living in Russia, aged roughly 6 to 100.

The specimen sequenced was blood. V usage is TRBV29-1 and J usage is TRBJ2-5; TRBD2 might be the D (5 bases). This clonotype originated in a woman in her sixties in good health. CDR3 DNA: TGCAGCGTTGAGTCGGGGTCGTCCCAAGAGACCCAGTACTTC. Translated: CSVESGSSQETQYF.